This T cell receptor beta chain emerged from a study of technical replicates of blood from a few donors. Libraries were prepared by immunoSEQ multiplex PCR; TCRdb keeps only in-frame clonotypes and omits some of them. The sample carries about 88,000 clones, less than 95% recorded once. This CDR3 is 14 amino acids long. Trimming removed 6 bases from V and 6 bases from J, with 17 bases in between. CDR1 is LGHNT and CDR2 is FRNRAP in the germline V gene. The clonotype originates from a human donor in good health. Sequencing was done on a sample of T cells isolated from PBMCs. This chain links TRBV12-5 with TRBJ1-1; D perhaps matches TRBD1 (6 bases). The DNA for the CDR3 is TGTGCTAGTGGCGGACAGTCCTCTGGACCTGAAGCTTTCTTT. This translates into CASGGQSSGPEAFF. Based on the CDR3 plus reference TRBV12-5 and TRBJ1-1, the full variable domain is DARVTQTPRHKVTEMGQEVTMRCQPILGHNTVFWYRQTMMQGLELLAYFRNRAPLDDSGMPKDRFSAEMPDATLATLKIQPSEPRDSAVYFCASGGQSSGPEAFFGQGTRLTVV.